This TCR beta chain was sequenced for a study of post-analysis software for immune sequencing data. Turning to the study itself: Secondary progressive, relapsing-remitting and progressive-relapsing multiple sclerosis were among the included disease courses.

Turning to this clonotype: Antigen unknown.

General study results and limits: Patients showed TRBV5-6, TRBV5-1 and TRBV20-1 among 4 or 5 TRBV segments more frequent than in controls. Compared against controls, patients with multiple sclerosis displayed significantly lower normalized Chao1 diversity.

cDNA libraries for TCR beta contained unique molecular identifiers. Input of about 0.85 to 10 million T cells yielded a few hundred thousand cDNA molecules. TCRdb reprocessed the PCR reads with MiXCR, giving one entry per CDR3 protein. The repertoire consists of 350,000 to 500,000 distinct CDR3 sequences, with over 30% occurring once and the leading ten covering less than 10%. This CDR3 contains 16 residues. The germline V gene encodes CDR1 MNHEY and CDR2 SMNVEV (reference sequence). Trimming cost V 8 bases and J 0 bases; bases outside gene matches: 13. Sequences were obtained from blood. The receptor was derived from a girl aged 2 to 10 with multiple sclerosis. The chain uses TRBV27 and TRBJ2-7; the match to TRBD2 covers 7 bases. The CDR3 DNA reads TGTGCCAGCTGCCAATCGGGGGGTGAGGTCTCCTACGAGCAGTACTTC. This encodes CASCQSGGEVSYEQYF.